This paragraph covers one T cell receptor beta chain sequence. This clone's antigen is unknown. Per-nucleotide qualities are absent, and no much larger clonotype sits a single base away. Including cysteine and phenylalanine, the CDR3 has 13 amino acids. The entry retains the CDR3 DNA only, 39 bases that are in frame from base 1. In the germline V gene (reference sequence), CDR1 corresponds to WNHNN and CDR2 to SYGVQD. V trim: 11 bases; J trim: 9 bases; unmatched bases: 11. High-throughput TCRbeta CDR3 sequencing of frozen genomic DNA was performed by immunoSEQ, with PCR amplification, mapping, bias correction and internal controls included. Turning to the authors' computational methods: Only productive rearrangements were retained, with each unique TCRbeta sequence defined by its CDR3 nucleotide sequence together with its V and J gene. A sequence counted as donor-reactive only if the sequence showed at least 5-fold expansion in CFSE-low cells compared with unstimulated pre-transplant cells and had a frequency of at least 0.01%. Per-subject minimum frequency thresholds, based on the lowest-template unstimulated sample, ensured at least 90% detection power. Repertoire turnover was measured by Jensen-Shannon divergence between the top 1000 TCRbeta sequences post- and pre-transplant. Two-sided Fisher's exact tests were used to test for changes in the detection of donor-reactive sequences. TCRdb re-hosts the immuneACCESS table, in-frame sequences only. Its copies lack some clones; in the studies checked, an unresolved V gene accounts for under half of them, and the cause for the rest is not known. V, J and clone size were drawn from that table, and D and trimming were deduced from the DNA. This sample has about 70,000 clones in its table, and about 80% of those were observed once. The leading ten clones occupy approximately 0.8% of the sample.

Unstimulated PBMCs, after thawing, were stained for CD3, CD4 and CD8 and then FACS-sorted into CD3+CD4+ and CD3+CD8+ populations. All 8 studied subjects were randomized to immunosuppression withdrawal. The Qiagen DNeasy Blood and Tissue Kit was used to isolate genomic DNA. This specimen comes from a study of T cell clones after liver transplantation (dated by TCRdb to the late 2010s). Background for the entire study: ITN030ST, the source of the samples, was a randomized trial that attempted immunosuppression withdrawal within 2 years of liver transplantation. Donor-reactive T cell clones were identified using TCRbeta sequencing after a pre-transplant mixed lymphocyte reaction and were then followed in post-transplant blood. As an antigen-independent comparator for donor-reactive sequences, third party-reactive TCRbeta sequences were also identified from pre-transplant MLRs. Three of the eight recipients were HCV-positive; the others were transplanted for non-autoimmune, non-viral indications. No induction therapy was given to the subjects, and standard immunosuppression was administered until randomization at 12-24 months post-transplant. To count as tolerant, a recipient had to stay completely off immunosuppression for at least one year without liver enzymes climbing beyond twice the upper limit of normal. Blood samples were collected pre-transplant, pre-randomization before withdrawal, and post-randomization after either full withdrawal or failed withdrawal. Of the 8 liver transplant recipients making up the studied cohort, 3 were classified as tolerant and 5 as non-tolerant. Paper-wide results and their limitations: Conclusions were preliminary, limited by small, heterogeneous patient numbers and non-standardized post-transplant time points. After accounting for repertoire turnover, donor-reactive detection was significantly reduced in 7 of 8 subjects for CD4 and 8 of 8 for CD8. A greater decline was seen for donor-reactive sequences than for third party-reactive sequences, suggesting partial antigen-specific deletion unrelated to withdrawal success. Low numbers of available donor cells limited the measurable donor-reactive repertoire in a couple of subjects. Circulating donor-reactive CD4 TCRbeta sequences fell significantly post-transplant in most of the 8 subjects, irrespective of tolerance or HCV status. Because allograft tissue specimens were not available, migration of donor-reactive T cells into the graft, rather than deletion, may have occurred.

The sequence was obtained from a human patient who received a liver transplant. In transplant recipients, some T cells may be of donor rather than host origin. In this chain, TRBV10-1 is recombined with TRBJ2-1; 9 nucleotides in the junction match TRBD2. Source: CD4+ T cells from blood, taken 12 months after liver transplant. The nucleotide sequence is TGCGCCTCTGGGCTAGCGGGATCGGGTGAGCAGTTCTTC. Protein translation: CASGLAGSGEQFF.